This entry lists 25 T cell receptor beta chains sequenced from one sample in a study of T cells in Graves' hyperthyroidism and ophthalmopathy. The CDR3 regions of TCR beta were amplified from RNA transcripts. The study used the HTBI primer set for a first-round RT-PCR of the TCR CDR3. TCRdb redid the calling of the multiplex PCR reads with MiXCR, one entry per CDR3 protein. The sample has fewer than 450,000 distinct CDR3 sequences, approximately 18% seen once. The sequenced sample was blood. The source of these receptors is a young woman with Graves' hyperthyroidism that later progressed to Graves' ophthalmopathy.

About this clonotype: A much bigger clone sits one base away, suggesting this may be a read error. The chain joins TRBV7-2 to TRBJ1-6; 8 bases fit TRBD1. There are 14 residues in the CDR3. The V and J ends lost 5 bases and 10 bases, in that order; junction bases with no gene match: 7. Germline V gene lookup returns CDR1 SGHTA and CDR2 FQGNSA. The CDR3 sequence: CTSSQTGGGSPLHF. The CDR3 bases are TGTACCAGCAGCCAAACAGGGGGAGGATCACCCCTCCACTTT.

The chain carries TRBV20-1 and TRBJ2-3; 12 bases align to TRBD2. Germline V gene sequence: CDR1 DFQATT, CDR2 SNEGSKA (reference sequence). Trimming took 0 bases from V and 4 from J; bases not matched to a gene: 17. This CDR3 has 20 amino acids. In nucleotides, the CDR3 is TGCAGTGCTAGAGATCCAGGATTCAGAACAGGGACTAGCGGGCCAGATACGCAGTATTTT. Its protein product is CSARDPGFRTGTSGPDTQYF.

J is TRBJ2-5 and V is TRBV15; D unclear. This CDR3 is 14 amino acids long. Trimming pared 3 bases from V and 0 bases from J, leaving 8 bases between. From germline, CDR1 is LNHNV and CDR2 YYDKDF (reference sequence). For the CDR3, the DNA is TGTGCCACCAGCAGGGAAGGGAACCAAGAGACCCAGTACTTC. It codes for CATSREGNQETQYF.

This clonotype was seen more than once but under ten times. The gene calls are TRBV5-8 and TRBJ1-2; D gene uncertain. Germline-derived CDR1 and CDR2 are SGHTS and YDEGEE. V dropped 1 base and J dropped 3 bases, with 7 bases sitting between them. The CDR3 runs to 13 residues. The CDR3 sequence: CASSLRVDYGYTF. CDR3 coding DNA: TGTGCCAGCAGCTTGCGAGTGGACTATGGCTACACCTTC. Full variable domain (rest looked up from reference TRBV5-8 and TRBJ1-2): EAGVTQSPTHLIKTRGQQATLRCSPISGHTSVYWYQQALGLGLQFLLWYDEGEERNRGNFPPRFSGRQFPNYSSELNVNALELEDSALYLCASSLRVDYGYTFGSGTRLTVV.

This clonotype was counted only a few times. The J gene is TRBJ1-2, the V gene TRBV18; D is possibly TRBD1 (5 bases). Trimming shortened V by 3 bases and J by 5 bases, and 16 bases separated the two germline ends. This CDR3 spans 15 amino acids. Looked up from germline, CDR1 is KGHSH and CDR2 is LQKENI. The DNA of the CDR3 is TGTGCCAGCTCACCGCGGGACGGGACGTGGTATGGCTACACCTTC. Amino acid sequence: CASSPRDGTWYGYTF.

This clonotype has at least ten counts. The chain has TRBV28 and TRBJ2-3; perhaps TRBD1 as D (5 bases). Per the germline V gene, CDR1 is MDHEN and CDR2 is SYDVKM. V was pared by 1 base and J by 11 bases, with 10 bases between. This CDR3 region has 12 residues. CDR3 sequence: CASSLSPGQQYF. In nucleotides, the CDR3 is TGTGCCAGCAGTTTATCCCCCGGACAGCAGTATTTT.

This clonotype was counted a few times. V and J are TRBV5-1 and TRBJ2-1; possibly TRBD1 for D (6 bases). This CDR3 region has 13 residues. Between the trimmed V and J ends, which lost 3 bases and 10 bases, there was a span of 14 bases. The germline V gene has CDR1 SGHRS and CDR2 YFSETQ. This CDR3 is CASSSRGGREQFF. The DNA of the CDR3 is TGCGCCAGCAGCTCTCGAGGGGGACGGGAGCAGTTCTTC.

The table lists this clonotype with many counts. J is TRBJ1-4 and V is TRBV5-1, with 8 bases lining up with TRBD1. The CDR3 sequence is 17 residues long. V lost 5 bases, J lost 0 bases, and 9 bases stayed unmatched. Germline CDR1 and CDR2: SGHRS and YFSETQ. CDR3 bases: TGCGCCAGCAGACCCGGGACAGGTTCTGCAACTAATGAAAAACTGTTTTTT. Encoded protein: CASRPGTGSATNEKLFF. Complete variable domain (other parts from reference TRBV5-1 and TRBJ1-4): KAGVTQTPRYLIKTRGQQVTLSCSPISGHRSVSWYQQTPGQGLQFLFEYFSETQRNKGNFPGRFSGRQFSNSRSEMNVSTLELGDSALYLCASRPGTGSATNEKLFFGSGTQLSVL.

Only a few counts were recorded for this clonotype. This chain connects TRBV4-1 to TRBJ2-7; D might be TRBD2 (5 bases). The CDR3 has 16 amino acids. V was cut by 1 base and J by 7 bases, with 20 bases left in between. Germline V CDR1 and CDR2: MGHRA, YSYEKL. The CDR3 nucleotides are TGCGCCAGCAGCCAAGCCTCGGGGTCTCGAAAAGGGGAGCAGTACTTC. It yields the protein CASSQASGSRKGEQYF.

A note on this clonotype: This may come from a read error, since a much larger clone is one base off. The CDR3 does not end in the conserved phenylalanine or tryptophan, so this is likely a read error. The rearrangement links TRBV11-2 to TRBJ1-4; 11 nucleotides line up with TRBD1. The CDR3 length is 15 residues. The V gene's germline CDR1 is SGHAT and CDR2 FQNNGV. V shed 3 bases and J 6 bases; nucleotides not matched to a gene: 3. The chain's CDR3 is CASSLGQGVDEKLFL. The CDR3 DNA is TGTGCCAGCAGCTTGGGACAGGGGGTGGATGAAAAACTGTTTCTT.

This clonotype showed up many times. V is TRBV4-1 and J is TRBJ2-3, with 7 bases lining up with TRBD1. V lost 6 bases to trimming and J lost 0 bases; unmatched junction nucleotides: 9. The CDR3 sequence is 16 residues long. Germline lookup yields CDR1 MGHRA and CDR2 YSYEKL. The CDR3 DNA is TGCGCCAGCAGGCCTACCGGGACAGCAAGCACAGATACGCAGTATTTT. Translation: CASRPTGTASTDTQYF.

The table lists this clonotype with a few counts. The chain couples TRBV3-1 to TRBJ2-7, with D possibly being TRBD1 (6 bases). CDR1 is LGHDT, CDR2 YNNKEL, per germline (reference sequence). This CDR3 is built from 14 residues. V lost 2 bases, J lost 3 bases, and 11 bases lay in between. The CDR3 sequence is CASSQTGTGYEQYF. For the CDR3, the DNA is TGTGCCAGCAGCCAAACAGGGACCGGCTACGAGCAGTACTTC.

This clonotype was seen many times. This chain joins TRBV20-1 and TRBJ2-1; 8 nucleotides match TRBD2. Trimming at V came to 3 bases and at J to 11 bases, leaving 9 bases not matched to a gene. There are 13 residues in the CDR3. CDR1 and CDR2 (germline): DFQATT, SNEGSKA (reference sequence). The CDR3 sequence is CSASGRAGNKQFF. The DNA of the CDR3 is TGCAGTGCTAGCGGGAGGGCCGGCAACAAGCAGTTCTTC.

This clonotype was recorded at least ten times. The rearrangement uses TRBV11-2 and TRBJ1-5, with 8 bases identical to TRBD1. The CDR3 extends over 13 amino acids. From germline, CDR1 is SGHAT and CDR2 FQNNGV. Trimming cost V 5 bases and J 6 bases; bases outside gene matches: 3. The CDR3 sequence is CASSHDRGQPQHF. The CDR3 nucleotides read TGTGCCAGCAGCCACGACAGGGGTCAGCCCCAGCATTTT.

The chain is built from TRBV19 and TRBJ2-1; 9 nucleotides align to TRBD1. CDR1 is LNHDA, CDR2 SQIVND, per germline (reference sequence). The V segment lost 6 bases and the J segment 6 bases; nucleotides outside the gene matches: 6. There are 14 residues in the CDR3. CDR3 in amino acids: CASRTTGGGNEQFF. The CDR3 DNA reads TGTGCCAGTAGAACCACAGGGGGCGGCAATGAGCAGTTCTTC.

At least ten counts were recorded for this clonotype. The CDR3 sequence: CASSLDSITEAFF. The CDR3 DNA sequence: TGCGCCAGCAGCTTGGACTCGATCACTGAAGCTTTCTTT. The chain recombines TRBV5-1 with TRBJ1-1; D is unresolved. Deletions cut 0 bases from V and 4 bases from J, with 7 bases between. This CDR3 has 13 amino acids. CDR1 is SGHRS and CDR2 is YFSETQ in the germline V gene.

This clonotype was seen a handful of times. The rearrangement uses TRBV6-1 and TRBJ2-1; 11 bases align to TRBD2. The CDR3 is made up of 17 amino acids. The germline V gene has CDR1 MNHNS and CDR2 SASEGT. V was pared by 4 bases and J by 7 bases, with 12 bases of the junction left unmatched. The chain's CDR3 is CASSGGPSGRPGNEQFF. The DNA of the CDR3 is TGTGCCAGCAGTGGAGGGCCTAGCGGGAGGCCGGGGAATGAGCAGTTCTTC.

CDR3: CASTVDRWGLEAFF. The CDR3 DNA follows: TGTGCCAGTACCGTGGACAGGTGGGGACTTGAAGCTTTCTTT. The V and J genes are TRBV19 and TRBJ1-1, with 7 bases that match TRBD1. The germline V gene has CDR1 LNHDA and CDR2 SQIVND (reference sequence). V was pared by 7 bases and J by 7 bases, with 12 bases of the junction left unmatched. This CDR3 comprises 14 residues.

V and J are TRBV7-2 and TRBJ2-1; no firm D call. This CDR3 is 14 amino acids long. Trimming took off 1 base at V and 6 bases at J, with 10 bases between the two ends. Germline CDR1 reads SGHTA; CDR2 reads FQGNSA. CDR3 loop: CASSLGLLPNEQFF. The CDR3 DNA follows: TGTGCCAGCAGCTTAGGGTTACTACCCAATGAGCAGTTCTTC.

This clonotype was counted many times. The chain is built from TRBV7-9 and TRBJ2-7; D gene unclear. Looked up from germline, CDR1 is SEHNR and CDR2 is FQNEAQ (reference sequence). The CDR3 length is 12 residues. V lost 5 bases and J 3 bases, leaving 8 bases between the germline ends. The DNA of the CDR3 is TGTGCCAGCAGCCCGGATTACTACGAGCAGTACTTC. Translated: CASSPDYYEQYF.

V and J are TRBV29-1 and TRBJ2-1; D is unresolved. Deletions cut 7 bases from V and 5 bases from J, with 12 bases between. CDR1 and CDR2 (germline): SQVTM, ANQGSEA. The CDR3 has 12 residues. Here the CDR3 DNA reads TGCAGCGCCTGGACCGAGCACAATGAGCAGTTCTTC. This encodes CSAWTEHNEQFF.

In its sample, this clonotype was seen a few times. The J gene is TRBJ2-3, the V gene TRBV9; TRBD1 agrees at 8 bases. V lost 3 bases to trimming and J lost 2 bases; unmatched junction nucleotides: 5. CDR1 and CDR2 from the germline V gene are SGDLS and YYNGEE. The CDR3 sequence is 15 residues long. The DNA of the CDR3 is TGTGCCAGCAGCGCGGAGGGACAGGACACAGATACGCAGTATTTT. It codes for CASSAEGQDTDTQYF.

This chain joins TRBV12-3 or TRBV12-4 and TRBJ1-4, with D uncertain. Trimming cost V 0 bases and J 8 bases, with 7 bases left between them. The CDR3 is 13 amino acids. CDR3 region: CASSLALTEKLFF. The CDR3 DNA reads TGTGCCAGCAGTTTAGCCCTGACCGAAAAACTGTTTTTT.

V and J are TRBV20-1 and TRBJ2-7; the D gene is possibly TRBD2 (5 bases). In germline, CDR1 is DFQATT, CDR2 SNEGSKA (reference sequence). The CDR3 contains 14 residues. Deletions cut 0 bases from V and 2 bases from J, with 11 bases between. The CDR3 region is CSARDSAKTYEQYF. The CDR3 DNA sequence: TGCAGTGCTAGAGATAGCGCCAAAACCTACGAGCAGTACTTC.

The gene calls are TRBV28 and TRBJ1-5, with TRBD1 as a possible D gene (6 bases). This CDR3 region has 16 residues. Per the germline V gene, CDR1 is MDHEN and CDR2 is SYDVKM. Trimming pared 6 bases from V and 5 bases from J, leaving 20 bases between. CDR3 sequence (DNA): TGTGCCAGCAGCAATCCCGGGGGCCAAACGTATCAGCCCCAGCATTTT. Protein: CASSNPGGQTYQPQHF.